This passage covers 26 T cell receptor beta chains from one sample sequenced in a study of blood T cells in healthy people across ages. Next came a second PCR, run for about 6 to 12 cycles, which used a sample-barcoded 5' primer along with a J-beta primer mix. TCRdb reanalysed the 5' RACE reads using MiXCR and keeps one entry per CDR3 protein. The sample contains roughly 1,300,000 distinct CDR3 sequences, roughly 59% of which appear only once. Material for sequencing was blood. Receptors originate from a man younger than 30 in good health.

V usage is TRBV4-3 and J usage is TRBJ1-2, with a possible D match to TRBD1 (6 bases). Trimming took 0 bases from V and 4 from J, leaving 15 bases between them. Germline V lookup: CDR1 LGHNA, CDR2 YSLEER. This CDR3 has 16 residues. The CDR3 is CASSQDFRGDVYGYTF. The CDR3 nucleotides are TGCGCCAGCAGCCAAGATTTCAGGGGTGACGTCTATGGCTACACCTTC.

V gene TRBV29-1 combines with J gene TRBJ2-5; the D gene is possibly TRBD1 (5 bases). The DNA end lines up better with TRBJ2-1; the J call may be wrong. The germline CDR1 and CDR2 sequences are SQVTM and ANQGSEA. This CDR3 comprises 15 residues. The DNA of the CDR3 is TGCAGCGTTGAAGGTTTGGTAGGGGCAGAGGAGACCCAGTTCTTC. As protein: CSVEGLVGAEETQFF.

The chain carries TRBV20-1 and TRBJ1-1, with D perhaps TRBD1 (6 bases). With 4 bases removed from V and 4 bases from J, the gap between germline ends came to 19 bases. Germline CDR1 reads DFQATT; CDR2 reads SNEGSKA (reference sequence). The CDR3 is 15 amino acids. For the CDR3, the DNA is TGCAGTGCTACAGGACAGATGAAGTGGGTCACTGAAGCTTTCTTT. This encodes CSATGQMKWVTEAFF.

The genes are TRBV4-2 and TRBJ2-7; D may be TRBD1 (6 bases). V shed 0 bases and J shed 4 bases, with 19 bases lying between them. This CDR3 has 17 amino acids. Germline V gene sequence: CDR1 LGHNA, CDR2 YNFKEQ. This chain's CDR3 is CASSQDRGMQGTYEQYF. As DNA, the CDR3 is TGTGCCAGCAGCCAAGATCGGGGTATGCAGGGGACGTACGAGCAGTACTTC.

The CDR3 coding sequence is TGTGCCAGCAGTGGAGGGCTCGAGCAGTACTTC. It codes for CASSGGLEQYF. The gene calls are TRBV25-1 and TRBJ2-7; possible D gene TRBD2, 5 bases. Trimming took 4 bases from V and 6 from J, leaving 7 bases between them. The CDR3 length is 11 residues. Germline V gene sequence: CDR1 MGHDK, CDR2 SYGVNS.

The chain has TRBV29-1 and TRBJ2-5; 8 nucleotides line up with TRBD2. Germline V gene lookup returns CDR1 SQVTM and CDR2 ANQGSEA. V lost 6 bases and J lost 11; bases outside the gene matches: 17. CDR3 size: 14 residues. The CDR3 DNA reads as TGCAGCGTCGGGCGGGAGGAAGGTGAGAATGAGCAGTACTTC. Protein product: CSVGREEGENEQYF. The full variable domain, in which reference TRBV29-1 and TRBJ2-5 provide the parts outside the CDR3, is SAVISQKPSRDICQRGTSLTIQCQVDSQVTMMFWYRQQPGQSLTLIATANQGSEATYESGFVIDKFPISRPNLTFSTLTVSNMSPEDSSIYLCSVGREEGENEQYFGPGTRLLVL.

The chain's CDR3 is CASSFAQGYDYGYTF. CDR3 DNA sequence: TGCGCCAGCAGCTTCGCACAGGGTTACGACTATGGCTACACCTTC. V and J are TRBV5-1 and TRBJ1-2; D perhaps matches TRBD1 (6 bases). Germline CDR1 SGHRS, CDR2 YFSETQ. V dropped 2 bases and J dropped 3 bases, with 14 bases sitting between them. The CDR3 has 15 amino acids.

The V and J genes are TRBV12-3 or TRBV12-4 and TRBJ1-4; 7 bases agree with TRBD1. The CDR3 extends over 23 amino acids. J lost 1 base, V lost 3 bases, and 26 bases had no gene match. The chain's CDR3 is CASSFILAGQQTHQPQTNEKLFF. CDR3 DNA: TGTGCCAGCAGTTTTATTCTTGCGGGACAGCAGACCCACCAACCCCAAACTAATGAAAAACTGTTTTTT.

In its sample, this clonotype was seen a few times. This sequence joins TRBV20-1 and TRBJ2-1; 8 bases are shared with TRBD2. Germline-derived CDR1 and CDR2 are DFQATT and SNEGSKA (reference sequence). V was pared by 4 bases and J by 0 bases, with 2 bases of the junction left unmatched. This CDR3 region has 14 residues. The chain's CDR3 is CSATAGGSYNEQFF. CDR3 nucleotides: TGCAGTGCTACGGCGGGGGGCTCCTACAATGAGCAGTTCTTC.

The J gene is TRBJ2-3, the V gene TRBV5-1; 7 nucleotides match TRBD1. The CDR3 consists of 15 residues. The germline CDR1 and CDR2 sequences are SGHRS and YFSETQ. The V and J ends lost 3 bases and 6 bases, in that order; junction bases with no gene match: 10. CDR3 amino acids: CASSYAGTDLDTQYF. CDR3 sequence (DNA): TGCGCCAGCAGCTACGCCGGGACAGACCTGGATACGCAGTATTTT. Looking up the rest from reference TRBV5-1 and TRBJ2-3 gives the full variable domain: KAGVTQTPRYLIKTRGQQVTLSCSPISGHRSVSWYQQTPGQGLQFLFEYFSETQRNKGNFPGRFSGRQFSNSRSEMNVSTLELGDSALYLCASSYAGTDLDTQYFGPGTRLTVL.

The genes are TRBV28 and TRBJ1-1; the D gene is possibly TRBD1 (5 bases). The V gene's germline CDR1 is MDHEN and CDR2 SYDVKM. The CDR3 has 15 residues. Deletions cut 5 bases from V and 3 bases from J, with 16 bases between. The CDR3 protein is CASSAPGATDTEAFF. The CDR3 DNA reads TGTGCCAGCAGTGCCCCCGGGGCGACGGACACTGAAGCTTTCTTT.

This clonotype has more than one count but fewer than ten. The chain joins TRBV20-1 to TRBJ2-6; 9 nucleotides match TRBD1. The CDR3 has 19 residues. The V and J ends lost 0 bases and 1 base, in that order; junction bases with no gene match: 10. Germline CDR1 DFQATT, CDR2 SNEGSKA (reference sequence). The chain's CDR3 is CSARESLWTGVSGANVLTF. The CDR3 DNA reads TGCAGTGCTAGAGAAAGTCTTTGGACAGGGGTTTCTGGGGCCAACGTCCTGACTTTC.

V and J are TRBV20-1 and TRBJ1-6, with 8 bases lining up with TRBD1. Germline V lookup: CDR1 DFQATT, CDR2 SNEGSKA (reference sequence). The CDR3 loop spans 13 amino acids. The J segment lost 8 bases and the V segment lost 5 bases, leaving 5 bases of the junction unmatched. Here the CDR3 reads CSAGQGLDSPLHF. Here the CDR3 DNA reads TGCAGTGCTGGACAGGGTTTGGATTCACCCCTCCACTTT.

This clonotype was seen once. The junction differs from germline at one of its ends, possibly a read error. Written as DNA, the CDR3 is TGTGCCAGCAGCGCAGTCACAGGGCCACAAGAGATCCAGTACTTC. This sequence encodes CASSAVTGPQEIQYF. The chain is built from TRBV9 and TRBJ2-5; TRBD1 might be the D (6 bases). Germline-derived CDR1 and CDR2 are SGDLS and YYNGEE. This CDR3 is built from 15 residues.

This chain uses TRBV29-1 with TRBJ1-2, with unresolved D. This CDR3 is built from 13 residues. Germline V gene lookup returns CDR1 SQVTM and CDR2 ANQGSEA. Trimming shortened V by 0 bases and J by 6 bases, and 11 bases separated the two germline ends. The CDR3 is CSVEDHPNNGYTF. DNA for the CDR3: TGCAGCGTTGAAGATCATCCTAATAATGGCTACACCTTC.

CDR3 in amino acids: CASSPGLAGVWDEQFF. The CDR3 coding sequence is TGTGCCAGCAGTCCGGGACTAGCGGGAGTATGGGATGAGCAGTTCTTC. The chain joins TRBV11-3 to TRBJ2-1; 14 bases match TRBD2. The ends lost 6 bases at V and 8 bases at J; junction bases unmatched: 9. CDR3 length: 16 amino acids. CDR1 is SGHNT, CDR2 YENEEA, per germline.

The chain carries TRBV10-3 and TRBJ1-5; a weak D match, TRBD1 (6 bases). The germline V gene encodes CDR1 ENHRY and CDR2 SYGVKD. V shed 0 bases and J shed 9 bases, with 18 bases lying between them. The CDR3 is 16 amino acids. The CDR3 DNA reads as TGTGCCATCAGTGAGTCGCCACAGGGTCTGATAGGGCCCCAGCATTTT. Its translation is CAISESPQGLIGPQHF.

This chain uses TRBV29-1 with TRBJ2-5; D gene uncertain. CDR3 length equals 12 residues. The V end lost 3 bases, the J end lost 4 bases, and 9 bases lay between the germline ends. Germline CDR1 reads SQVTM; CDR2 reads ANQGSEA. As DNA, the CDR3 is TGCAGCGTTGATCGGACCGGAGAGACCCAGTACTTC. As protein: CSVDRTGETQYF.

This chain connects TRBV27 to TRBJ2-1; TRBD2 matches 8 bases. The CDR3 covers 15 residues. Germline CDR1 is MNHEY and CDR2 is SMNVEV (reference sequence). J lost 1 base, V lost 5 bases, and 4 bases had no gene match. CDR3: CASSRERESYNEQFF. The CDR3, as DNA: TGTGCCAGCAGTAGGGAGCGGGAGTCCTACAATGAGCAGTTCTTC.

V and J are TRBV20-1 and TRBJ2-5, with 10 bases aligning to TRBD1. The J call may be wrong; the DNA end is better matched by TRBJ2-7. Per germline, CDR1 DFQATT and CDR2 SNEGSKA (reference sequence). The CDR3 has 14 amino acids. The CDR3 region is CSASGTGVWYEQYF. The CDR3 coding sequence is TGCAGTGCTTCCGGGACAGGGGTTTGGTACGAGCAGTACTTC.

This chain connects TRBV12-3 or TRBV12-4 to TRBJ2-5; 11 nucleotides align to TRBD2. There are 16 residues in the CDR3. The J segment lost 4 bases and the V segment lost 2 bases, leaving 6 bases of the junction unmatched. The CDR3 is CASSLRGLAVPETQYF. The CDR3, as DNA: TGTGCCAGCAGTTTAAGGGGACTAGCGGTACCAGAGACCCAGTACTTC.

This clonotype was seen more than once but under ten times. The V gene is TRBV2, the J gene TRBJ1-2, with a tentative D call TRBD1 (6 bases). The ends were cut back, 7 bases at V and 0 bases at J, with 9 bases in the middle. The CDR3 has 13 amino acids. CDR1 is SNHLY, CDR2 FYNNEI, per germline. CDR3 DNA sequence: TGTGCCAGCACCGGGACAACTAACTATGGCTACACCTTC. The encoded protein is CASTGTTNYGYTF.

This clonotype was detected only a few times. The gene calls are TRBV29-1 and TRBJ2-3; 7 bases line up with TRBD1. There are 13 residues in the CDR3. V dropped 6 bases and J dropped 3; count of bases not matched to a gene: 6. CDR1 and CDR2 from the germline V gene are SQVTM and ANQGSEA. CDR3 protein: CSVGQKHTDTQYF. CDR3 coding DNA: TGCAGCGTGGGACAGAAGCATACAGATACGCAGTATTTT.

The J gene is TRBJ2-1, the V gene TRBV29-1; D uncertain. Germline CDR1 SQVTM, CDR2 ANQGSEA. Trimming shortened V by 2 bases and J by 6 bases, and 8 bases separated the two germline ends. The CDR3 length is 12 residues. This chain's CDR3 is CSVELPGNEQFF. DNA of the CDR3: TGCAGCGTTGAACTTCCGGGCAATGAGCAGTTCTTC.

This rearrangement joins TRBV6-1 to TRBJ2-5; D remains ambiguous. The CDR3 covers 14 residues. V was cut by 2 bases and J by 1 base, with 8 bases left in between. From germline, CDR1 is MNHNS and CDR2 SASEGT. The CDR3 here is CASSEIESQETQYF. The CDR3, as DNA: TGTGCCAGCAGTGAAATCGAGTCCCAAGAGACCCAGTACTTC.

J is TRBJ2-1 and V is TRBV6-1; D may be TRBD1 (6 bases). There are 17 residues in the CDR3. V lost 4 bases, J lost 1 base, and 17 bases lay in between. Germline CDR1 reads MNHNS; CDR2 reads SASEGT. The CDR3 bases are TGTGCCAGCAGTGTTGATCTTTGGGGGCAATCCTACAATGAGCAGTTCTTC. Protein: CASSVDLWGQSYNEQFF.